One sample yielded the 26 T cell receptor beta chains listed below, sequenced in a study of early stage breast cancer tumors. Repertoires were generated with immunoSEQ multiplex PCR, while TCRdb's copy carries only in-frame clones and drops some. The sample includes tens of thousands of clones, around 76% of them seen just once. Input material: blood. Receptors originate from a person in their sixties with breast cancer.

CDR3 region: CASSPLGDITGYTF. The CDR3 DNA sequence: TGTGCCAGTTCCCCCCTAGGGGACATAACTGGCTACACCTTC. This chain links TRBV19 with TRBJ1-2, with D possibly being TRBD1 (6 bases). Trimming removed 8 bases at V and 7 bases at J, with 20 bases between. Germline CDR1 is LNHDA and CDR2 is SQIVND (reference sequence). The CDR3 consists of 14 residues.

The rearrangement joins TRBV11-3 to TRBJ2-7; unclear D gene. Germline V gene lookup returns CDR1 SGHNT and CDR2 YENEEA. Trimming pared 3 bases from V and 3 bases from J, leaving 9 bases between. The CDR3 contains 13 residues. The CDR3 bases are TGTGCCAGCAGCTTTGGCACGTACTACGAGCAGTACTTC. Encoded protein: CASSFGTYYEQYF.

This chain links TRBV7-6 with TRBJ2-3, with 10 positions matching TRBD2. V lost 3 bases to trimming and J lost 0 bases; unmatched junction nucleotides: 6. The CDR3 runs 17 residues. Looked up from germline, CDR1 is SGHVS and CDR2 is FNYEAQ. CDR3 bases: TGTGCCAGCAGCTTTCGACTAGCGGGTCCTAGCACAGATACGCAGTATTTT. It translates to CASSFRLAGPSTDTQYF. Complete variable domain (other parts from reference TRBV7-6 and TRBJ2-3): GAGVSQSPRYKVTKRGQDVALRCDPISGHVSLYWYRQALGQGPEFLTYFNYEAQQDKSGLPNDRFSAERPEGSISTLTIQRTEQRDSAMYRCASSFRLAGPSTDTQYFGPGTRLTVL.

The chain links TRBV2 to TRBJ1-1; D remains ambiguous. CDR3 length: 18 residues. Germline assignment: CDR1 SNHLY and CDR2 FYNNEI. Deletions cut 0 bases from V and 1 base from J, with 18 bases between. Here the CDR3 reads CASSEANTLGGGNTEAFF. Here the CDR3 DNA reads TGTGCCAGCAGTGAAGCGAACACCTTGGGTGGAGGGAACACTGAAGCTTTCTTT.

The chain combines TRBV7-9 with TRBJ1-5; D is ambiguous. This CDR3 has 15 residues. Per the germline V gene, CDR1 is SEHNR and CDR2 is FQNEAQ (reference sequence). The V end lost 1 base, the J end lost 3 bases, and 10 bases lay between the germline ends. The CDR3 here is CASSLGYGINQPQHF. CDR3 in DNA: TGTGCCAGCAGCTTAGGGTACGGGATCAATCAGCCCCAGCATTTT.

The CDR3 spells CASSVDGTSISYEQYF. The CDR3 DNA is TGTGCCAGCAGCGTCGATGGGACTAGCATCTCCTACGAGCAGTACTTC. The chain carries TRBV27 and TRBJ2-7; 9 positions agree with TRBD2. Germline assignment: CDR1 MNHEY and CDR2 SMNVEV (reference sequence). Losses at the gene ends were 6 bases for V and 0 bases for J; bases not matched to a gene: 9. This CDR3 region has 16 residues.

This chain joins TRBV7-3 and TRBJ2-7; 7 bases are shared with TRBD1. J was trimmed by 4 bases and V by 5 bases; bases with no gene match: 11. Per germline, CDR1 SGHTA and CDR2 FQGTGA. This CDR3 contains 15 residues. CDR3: CASSPSGGGLYEQYF. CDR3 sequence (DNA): TGTGCCAGCAGCCCCTCAGGGGGTGGACTTTACGAGCAGTACTTC.

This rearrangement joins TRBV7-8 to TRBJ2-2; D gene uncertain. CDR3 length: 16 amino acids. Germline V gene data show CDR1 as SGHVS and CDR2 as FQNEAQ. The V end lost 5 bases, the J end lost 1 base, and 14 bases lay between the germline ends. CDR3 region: CASSPERAENTGELFF. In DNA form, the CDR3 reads TGTGCCAGCAGCCCTGAACGGGCGGAGAACACCGGGGAGCTGTTTTTT.

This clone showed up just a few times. The CDR3 loop is CASSVQQQETQYF. The CDR3 coding sequence is TGTGCCAGCAGTGTTCAGCAGCAAGAGACCCAGTACTTC. The genes are TRBV6-1 and TRBJ2-5; D remains ambiguous. Trimming stripped 4 bases from V and 2 bases from J, with 8 bases between. The CDR3 sequence is 13 residues long. Germline-derived CDR1 and CDR2 are MNHNS and SASEGT.

CDR3 sequence: CASSYSKKSYQETQYF. DNA of the CDR3: TGTGCCAGCAGTTACTCGAAAAAATCGTACCAAGAGACCCAGTACTTC. The chain employs TRBV6-6 and TRBJ2-5; D unresolved. V was clipped by 0 bases and J by 0 bases, with 11 bases between them. Germline V CDR1 and CDR2: MNHNY, SVGAGI (reference sequence). The CDR3 has 16 residues.

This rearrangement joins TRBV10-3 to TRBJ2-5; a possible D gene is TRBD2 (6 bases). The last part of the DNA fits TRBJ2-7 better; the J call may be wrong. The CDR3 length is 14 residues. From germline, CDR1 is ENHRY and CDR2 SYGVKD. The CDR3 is CAISFSGSSYEQYF. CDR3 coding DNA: TGTGCCATCAGTTTTAGCGGCAGCTCCTACGAGCAGTACTTC.

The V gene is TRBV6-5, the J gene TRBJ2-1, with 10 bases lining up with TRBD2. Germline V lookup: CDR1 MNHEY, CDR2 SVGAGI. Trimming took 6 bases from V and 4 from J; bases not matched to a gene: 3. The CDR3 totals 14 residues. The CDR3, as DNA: TGTGCCAGCAGCGGACTAGCGGAATACAATGAGCAGTTCTTC. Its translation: CASSGLAEYNEQFF.

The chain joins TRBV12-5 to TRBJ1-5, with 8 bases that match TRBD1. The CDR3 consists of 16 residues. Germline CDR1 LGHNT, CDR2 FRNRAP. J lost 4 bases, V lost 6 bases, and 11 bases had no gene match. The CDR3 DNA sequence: TGTGCTAGTGGCGCTGTCCGGACAGGGTGGAATCAGCCCCAGCATTTT. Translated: CASGAVRTGWNQPQHF.

The CDR3 protein is CASSVGLAGGSYNEQFF. Written as DNA, the CDR3 is TGTGCCAGCAGCGTCGGACTAGCGGGGGGCTCCTACAATGAGCAGTTCTTC. The chain uses TRBV9 and TRBJ2-1; 14 bases map to TRBD2. Looked up from germline, CDR1 is SGDLS and CDR2 is YYNGEE. The ends lost 2 bases at V and 0 bases at J; junction bases unmatched: 1. The CDR3 is 17 amino acids.

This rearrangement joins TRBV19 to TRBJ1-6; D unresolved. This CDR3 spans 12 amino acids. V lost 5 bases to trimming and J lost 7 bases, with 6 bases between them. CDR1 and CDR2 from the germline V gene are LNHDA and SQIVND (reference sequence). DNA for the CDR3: TGTGCCAGTAGTCCCAGGAATTCACCCCTCCACTTT. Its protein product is CASSPRNSPLHF.

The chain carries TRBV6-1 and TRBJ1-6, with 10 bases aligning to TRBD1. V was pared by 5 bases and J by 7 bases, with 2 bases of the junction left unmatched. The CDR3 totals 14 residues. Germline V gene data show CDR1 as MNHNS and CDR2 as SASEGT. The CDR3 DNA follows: TGTGCCAGCAGTCCGACAGGGGGCAATTCACCCCTCCACTTT. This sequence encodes CASSPTGGNSPLHF.

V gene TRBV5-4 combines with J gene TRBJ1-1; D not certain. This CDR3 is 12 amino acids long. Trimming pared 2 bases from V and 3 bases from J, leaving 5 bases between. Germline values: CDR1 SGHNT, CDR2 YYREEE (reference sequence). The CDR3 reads CASSLDYTEAFF. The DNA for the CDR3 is TGTGCCAGCAGCTTAGACTACACTGAAGCTTTCTTT.

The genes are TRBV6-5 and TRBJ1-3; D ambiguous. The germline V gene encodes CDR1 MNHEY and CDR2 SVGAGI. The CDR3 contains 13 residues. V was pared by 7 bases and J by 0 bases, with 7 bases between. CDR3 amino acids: CASNTVSGNTIYF. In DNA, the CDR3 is TGTGCCAGCAACACAGTCTCTGGAAACACCATATATTTT.

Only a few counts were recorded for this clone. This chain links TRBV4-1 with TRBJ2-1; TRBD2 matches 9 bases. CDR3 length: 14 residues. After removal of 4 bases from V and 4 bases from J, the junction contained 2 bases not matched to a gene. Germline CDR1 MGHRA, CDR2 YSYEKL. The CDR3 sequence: CASSRLAEYNEQFF. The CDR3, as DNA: TGCGCCAGCAGCCGACTAGCGGAATACAATGAGCAGTTCTTC.

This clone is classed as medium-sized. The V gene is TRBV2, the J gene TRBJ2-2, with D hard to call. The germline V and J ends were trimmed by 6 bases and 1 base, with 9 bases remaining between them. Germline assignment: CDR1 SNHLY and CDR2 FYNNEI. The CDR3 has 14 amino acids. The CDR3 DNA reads TGTGCCAGCAGAGGGTACAAGAACACCGGGGAGCTGTTTTTT. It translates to CASRGYKNTGELFF. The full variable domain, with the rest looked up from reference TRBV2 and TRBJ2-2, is EPEVTQTPSHQVTQMGQEVILRCVPISNHLYFYWYRQILGQKVEFLVSFYNNEISEKSEIFDDQFSVERPDGSNFTLKIRSTKLEDSAMYFCASRGYKNTGELFFGEGSRLTVL.

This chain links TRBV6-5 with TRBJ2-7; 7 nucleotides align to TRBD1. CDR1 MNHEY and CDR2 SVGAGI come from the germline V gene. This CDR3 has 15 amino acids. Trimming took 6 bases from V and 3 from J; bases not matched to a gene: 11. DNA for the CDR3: TGTGCCAGCAGATTCTCGGACAGGCCGATCTACGAGCAGTACTTC. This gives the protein CASRFSDRPIYEQYF.

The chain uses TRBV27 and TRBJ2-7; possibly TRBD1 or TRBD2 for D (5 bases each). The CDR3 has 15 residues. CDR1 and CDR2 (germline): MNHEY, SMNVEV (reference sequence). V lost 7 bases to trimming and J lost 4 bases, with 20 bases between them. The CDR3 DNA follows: TGTGCCAGCAACCTGATATGGGGGTCCAGATACGAGCAGTACTTC. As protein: CASNLIWGSRYEQYF.

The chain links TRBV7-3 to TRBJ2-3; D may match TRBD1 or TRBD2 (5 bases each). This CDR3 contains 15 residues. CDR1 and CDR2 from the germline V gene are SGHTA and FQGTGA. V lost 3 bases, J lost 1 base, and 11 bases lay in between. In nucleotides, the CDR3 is TGTGCCAGCAGCTTGACCGGGACCGGCACAGATACGCAGTATTTT. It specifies CASSLTGTGTDTQYF.

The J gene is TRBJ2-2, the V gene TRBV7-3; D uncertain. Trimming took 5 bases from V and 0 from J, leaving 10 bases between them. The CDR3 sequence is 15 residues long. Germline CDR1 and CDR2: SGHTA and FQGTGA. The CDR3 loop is CASSTYRANTGELFF. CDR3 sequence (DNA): TGTGCCAGCAGCACCTACAGAGCGAACACCGGGGAGCTGTTTTTT.

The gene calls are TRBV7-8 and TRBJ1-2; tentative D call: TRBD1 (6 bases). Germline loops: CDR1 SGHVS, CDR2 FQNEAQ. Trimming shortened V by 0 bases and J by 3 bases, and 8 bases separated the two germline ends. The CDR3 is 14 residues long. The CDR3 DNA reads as TGTGCCAGCAGCTTAGCAGGGGGAGACTATGGCTACACCTTC. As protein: CASSLAGGDYGYTF.

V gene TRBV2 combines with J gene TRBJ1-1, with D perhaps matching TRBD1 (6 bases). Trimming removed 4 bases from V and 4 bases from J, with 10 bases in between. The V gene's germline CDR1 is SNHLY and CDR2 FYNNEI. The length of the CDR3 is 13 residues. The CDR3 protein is CASSGQVVTEAFF. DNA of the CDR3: TGTGCCAGCAGTGGACAGGTGGTCACTGAAGCTTTCTTT.